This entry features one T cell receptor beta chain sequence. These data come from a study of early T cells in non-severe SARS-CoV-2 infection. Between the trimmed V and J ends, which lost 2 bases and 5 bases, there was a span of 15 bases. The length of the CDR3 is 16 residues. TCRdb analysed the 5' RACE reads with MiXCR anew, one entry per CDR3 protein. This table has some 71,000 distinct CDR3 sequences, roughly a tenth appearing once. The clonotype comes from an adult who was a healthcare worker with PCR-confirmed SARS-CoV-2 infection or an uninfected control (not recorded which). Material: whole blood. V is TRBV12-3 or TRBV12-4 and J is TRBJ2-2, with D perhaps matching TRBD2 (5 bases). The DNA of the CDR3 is TGTGCCAGCAGTTTATGGGCAGGAGGAATAACCGGGGAGCTGTTTTTT. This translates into CASSLWAGGITGELFF.